This T cell receptor beta chain derives from a study of cytomegalovirus exposure and HLA in healthy donors. The germline gives CDR1 SNHLY, CDR2 FYNNEI. V shed 4 bases and J shed 2 bases, with 8 bases lying between them. This CDR3 is built from 13 residues. Sequenced by immunoSEQ multiplex PCR; TCRdb stores in-frame clones only, minus some. The data show some 140,000 clones, about nine tenths seen once. Sequencing was carried out using PBMCs. The gene calls are TRBV2 and TRBJ1-2; D gene unclear. The sequence came from a man aged 18 to 30 in good health and CMV-seronegative. DNA of the CDR3: TGTGCCAGCAGTGGGGCCCGGAACTATGGCTACACCTTC. Translation gives CASSGARNYGYTF.